The 9 T cell receptor beta chains given below trace back to one sample, sequenced in a study of Tregs in tolerant kidney transplant recipients. Assay: immunoSEQ multiplex PCR; the TCRdb copy retains only in-frame clones and omits some. The table shows tens of thousands of clones, with around 95% occurring only once. These TCRs' antigens remain unknown. Input material: Tregs from blood cultured with allogeneic cells. These receptors were obtained from a human donor in good health.

The gene calls are TRBV6-4 and TRBJ1-1, with 9 positions matching TRBD1. The V gene's germline CDR1 is MRHNA and CDR2 SNTAGT. V shed 6 bases and J 4 bases; nucleotides not matched to a gene: 3. The length of the CDR3 is 13 residues. The CDR3 loop is CASRGQGSTEAFF. The CDR3, as DNA: TGTGCCAGCAGGGGACAGGGAAGCACTGAAGCTTTCTTT.

This chain uses TRBV6-6 with TRBJ1-2; perhaps TRBD1 as D (5 bases). Germline V lookup: CDR1 MNHNY, CDR2 SVGAGI (reference sequence). V was shortened by 6 bases and J by 8 bases, with 19 bases between the two germline ends. This CDR3 has 14 amino acids. For the CDR3, the DNA is TGTGCCAGCAGCCCGGGAGGGGCTCCGCGGGGCTACACCTTC. It translates to CASSPGGAPRGYTF.

This chain links TRBV9 with TRBJ2-3; 9 bases are a match to TRBD2. V shed 1 base, J shed 3 bases, and the junction held 3 bases outside the gene matches. Germline V gives CDR1 SGDLS, CDR2 YYNGEE. The CDR3 runs to 15 residues. CDR3 amino acids: CASSVLAGRTDTQYF. The CDR3 nucleotides read TGTGCCAGCAGCGTACTAGCGGGAAGGACAGATACGCAGTATTTT.

The V gene is TRBV9, the J gene TRBJ2-3; the D gene is possibly TRBD1 (6 bases). Deletions cut 0 bases from V and 3 bases from J, with 17 bases between. Per germline, CDR1 SGDLS and CDR2 YYNGEE. This CDR3 region has 17 residues. CDR3 in DNA: TGTGCCAGCAGCGTAGTCTCGACATTCCAGGGGACAGATACGCAGTATTTT. Translated: CASSVVSTFQGTDTQYF.

This chain connects TRBV10-1 to TRBJ1-1; D uncertain. The CDR3 sequence is 12 residues long. V lost 3 bases and J 0 bases, leaving 2 bases between the germline ends. Germline V gene lookup returns CDR1 WNHNN and CDR2 SYGVQD (reference sequence). The CDR3 DNA is TGCGCCAGCAGTGATTTGAACACTGAAGCTTTCTTT. Its protein is CASSDLNTEAFF.

The genes are TRBV12-2 and TRBJ2-3; the listed D gene, TRBD2, was not tested against the DNA. TRBV12-2 is a pseudogene locus. The CDR3 is made up of 16 amino acids. The CDR3 loop reads CASRLVGREPGDTQYF. Written as DNA, the CDR3 is TGTGCAAGTCGCTTAGTAGGGCGGGAGCCCGGAGATACGCAGTATTTT.

The V call is TRBV19, the J call TRBJ2-1, with D unclear. The V end was cut by 1 base, the J end by 9 bases, with 13 bases between. The germline V gene has CDR1 LNHDA and CDR2 SQIVND (reference sequence). The CDR3 spans 14 residues. The chain's CDR3 is CASSIVGIWGEQFF. Here the CDR3 DNA reads TGTGCCAGTAGTATAGTTGGGATCTGGGGTGAGCAGTTCTTC. Using reference TRBV19 and TRBJ2-1 for the parts outside the CDR3, the full variable domain is DGGITQSPKYLFRKEGQNVTLSCEQNLNHDAMYWYRQDPGQGLRLIYYSQIVNDFQKGDIAEGYSVSREKKESFPLTVTSAQKNPTAFYLCASSIVGIWGEQFFGPGTRLTVL.

This chain uses TRBV5-1 with TRBJ1-5; no clear D. The germline CDR1 and CDR2 sequences are SGHRS and YFSETQ. CDR3 length: 14 amino acids. Trimming left V 0 bases short and J 7 bases short, with 11 bases between. CDR3 sequence (DNA): TGCGCCAGCAGCTTGGGACGTGGGGAACAGCCCCAGCATTTT. Translating it yields CASSLGRGEQPQHF.

The J gene is TRBJ1-6, the V gene TRBV9, with a weak D call TRBD1 (5 bases). The germline V gene has CDR1 SGDLS and CDR2 YYNGEE. The CDR3 is 15 amino acids. V shed 0 bases and J shed 8 bases, with 12 bases lying between them. The DNA for the CDR3 is TGTGCCAGCAGCGTAGCGGGCAGGGCATATTCACCCCTCCACTTT. This codes for CASSVAGRAYSPLHF.